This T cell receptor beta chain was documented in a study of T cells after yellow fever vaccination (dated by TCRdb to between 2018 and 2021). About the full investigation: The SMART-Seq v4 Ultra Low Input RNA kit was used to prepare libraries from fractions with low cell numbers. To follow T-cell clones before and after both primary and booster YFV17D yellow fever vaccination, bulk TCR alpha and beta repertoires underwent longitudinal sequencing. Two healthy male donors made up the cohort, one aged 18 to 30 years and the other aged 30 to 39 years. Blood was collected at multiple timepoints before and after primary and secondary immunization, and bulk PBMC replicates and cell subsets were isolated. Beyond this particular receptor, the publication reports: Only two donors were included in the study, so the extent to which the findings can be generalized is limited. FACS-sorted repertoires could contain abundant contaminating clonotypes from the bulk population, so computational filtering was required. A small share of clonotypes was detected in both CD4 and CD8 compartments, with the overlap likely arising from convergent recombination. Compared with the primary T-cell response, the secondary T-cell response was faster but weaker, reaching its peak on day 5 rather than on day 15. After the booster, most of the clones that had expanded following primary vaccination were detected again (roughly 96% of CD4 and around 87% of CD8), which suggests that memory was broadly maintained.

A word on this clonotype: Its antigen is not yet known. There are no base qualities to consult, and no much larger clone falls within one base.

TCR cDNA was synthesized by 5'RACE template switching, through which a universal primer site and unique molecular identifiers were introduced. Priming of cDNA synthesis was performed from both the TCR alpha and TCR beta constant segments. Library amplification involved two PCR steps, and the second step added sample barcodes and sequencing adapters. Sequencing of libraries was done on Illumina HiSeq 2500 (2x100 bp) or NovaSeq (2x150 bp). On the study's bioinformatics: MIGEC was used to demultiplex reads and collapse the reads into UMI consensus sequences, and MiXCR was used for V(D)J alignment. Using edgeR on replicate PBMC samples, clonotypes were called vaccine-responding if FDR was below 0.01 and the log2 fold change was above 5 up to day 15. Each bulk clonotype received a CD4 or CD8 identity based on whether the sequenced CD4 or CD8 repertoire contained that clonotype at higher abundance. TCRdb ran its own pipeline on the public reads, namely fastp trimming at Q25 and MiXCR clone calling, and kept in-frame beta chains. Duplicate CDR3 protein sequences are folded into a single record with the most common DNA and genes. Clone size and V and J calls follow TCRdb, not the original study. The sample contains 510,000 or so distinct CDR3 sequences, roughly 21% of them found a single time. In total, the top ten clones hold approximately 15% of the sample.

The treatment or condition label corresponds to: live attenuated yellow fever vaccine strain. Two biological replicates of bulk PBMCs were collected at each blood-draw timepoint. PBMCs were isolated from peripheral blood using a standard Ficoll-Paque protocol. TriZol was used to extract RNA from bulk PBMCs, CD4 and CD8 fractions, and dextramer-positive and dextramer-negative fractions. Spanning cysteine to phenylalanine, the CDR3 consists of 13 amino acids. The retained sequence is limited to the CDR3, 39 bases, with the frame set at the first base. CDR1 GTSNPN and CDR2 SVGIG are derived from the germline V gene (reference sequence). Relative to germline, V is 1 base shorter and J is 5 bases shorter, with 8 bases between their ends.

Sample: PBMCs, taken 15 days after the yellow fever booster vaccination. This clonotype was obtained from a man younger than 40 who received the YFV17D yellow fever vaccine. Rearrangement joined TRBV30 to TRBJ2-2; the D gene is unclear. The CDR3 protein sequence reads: CAWSGGYTGELFF. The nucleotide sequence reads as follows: TGTGCCTGGAGTGGAGGTTATACCGGGGAGCTGTTTTTT.